The T cell receptor (beta chain) described here comes from a study of T cell repertoires in cytomegalovirus infection (dated by TCRdb to the late 2010s). For context, the study as a whole: Recently identified HLA-C-restricted CMV epitopes, whose presentation resists viral immunomodulation, were targeted by peptide stimulations together with well-studied HLA-B-restricted epitopes. The HLA type of each donor mattered for the analysis, because public TCR beta signatures pointed to carriage of CMV infection along with the matching HLA type.

Instrument on record: Illumina HiSeq 1500. TCRdb cleaned the public reads at Q25 with fastp, built clones with MiXCR and kept in-frame beta chains. Under each unique CDR3 protein, matching rows form one entry showing the most common genes and DNA. The sample yields fewer than 1,000,000 distinct CDR3 sequences; roughly 30% were counted once. Of the sample, about an eighth is held by the ten largest clones. The treatment or condition label corresponds to: in vitro stimulation with specific CMV peptide epitopes to enrich CMV-specific T cells. Paper-wide results and their limitations: The ex vivo response was dominated by HLA-C-restricted CMV-specific TCR beta clonotypes, and the single most frequent clonotype in two of eight donors was supplied by these HLA-C-restricted clonotypes. In both this cohort and an independent roughly 400-donor cohort, the cumulative frequency of public TCR beta family members distinguished carriers of CMV infection plus the relevant HLA type.

Details on this clonotype: Its target antigen remains unknown. Base quality data are lacking; no much larger clone is found one base away.

The TCR sequence derives from a human donor in good health (CMV status not recorded). Some clones in this sample may be carry-over from other donors' samples. Here the sequenced sample was cultured CD8+ T cells from PBMCs, taken from culture after CMV antigen stimulation.

The nucleotide sequence is TGTGCCAGCAGCTTGGGAGCAGGGCGCGCTTCCTATGGCTACACCTTC. This encodes CASSLGAGRASYGYTF. Rearrangement joined TRBV7-9 to TRBJ1-2; TRBD1 is perhaps the D gene, given 5 matching bases. The V and J ends are trimmed by 3 bases and 4 bases, leaving 18 bases between them. CDR1 and CDR2 (SEHNR, FQNEAQ) derive from the germline V gene (reference sequence). The cysteine opens and the phenylalanine closes a CDR3 of 16 amino acids. The read is trimmed to its CDR3 DNA, 48 bases read in frame from base 1.